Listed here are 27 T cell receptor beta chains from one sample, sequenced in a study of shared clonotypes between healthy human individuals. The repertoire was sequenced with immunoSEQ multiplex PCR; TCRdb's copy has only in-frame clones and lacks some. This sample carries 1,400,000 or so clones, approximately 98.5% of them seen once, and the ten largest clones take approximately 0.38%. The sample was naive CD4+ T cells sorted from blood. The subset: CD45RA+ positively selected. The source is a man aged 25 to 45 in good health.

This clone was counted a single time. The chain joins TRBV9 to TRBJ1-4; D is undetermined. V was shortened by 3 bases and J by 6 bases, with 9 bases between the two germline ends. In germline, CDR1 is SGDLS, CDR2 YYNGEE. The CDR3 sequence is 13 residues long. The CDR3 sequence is CASSAQTHEKLFF. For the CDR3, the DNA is TGTGCCAGCAGCGCCCAAACCCATGAAAAACTGTTTTTT.

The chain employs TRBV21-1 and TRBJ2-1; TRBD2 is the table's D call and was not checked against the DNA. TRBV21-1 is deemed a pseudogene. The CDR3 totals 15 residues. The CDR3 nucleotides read TGTGCCTGGGTCGAAGGACTAGCGGTTGCGAATGAGCAGTTCTTC. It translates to CAWVEGLAVANEQFF.

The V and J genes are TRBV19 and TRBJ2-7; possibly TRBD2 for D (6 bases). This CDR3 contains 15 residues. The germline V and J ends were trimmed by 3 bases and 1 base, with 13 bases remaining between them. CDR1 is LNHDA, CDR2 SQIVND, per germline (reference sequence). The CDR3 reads CASSMAGLPSYEQYF. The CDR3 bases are TGTGCCAGTAGTATGGCGGGACTCCCATCCTACGAGCAGTACTTC.

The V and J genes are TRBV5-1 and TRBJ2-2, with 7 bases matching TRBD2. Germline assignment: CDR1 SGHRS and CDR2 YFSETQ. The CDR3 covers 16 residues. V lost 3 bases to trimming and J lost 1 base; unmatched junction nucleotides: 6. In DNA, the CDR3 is TGCGCCAGCAGCTCAACCGGGACTAAGAACACCGGGGAGCTGTTTTTT. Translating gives CASSSTGTKNTGELFF.

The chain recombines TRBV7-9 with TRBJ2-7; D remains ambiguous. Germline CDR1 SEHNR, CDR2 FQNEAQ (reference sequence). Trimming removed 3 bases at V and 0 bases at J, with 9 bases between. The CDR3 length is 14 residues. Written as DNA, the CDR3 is TGTGCCAGCAGCTTGCAGAGGAGCTCCTACGAGCAGTACTTC. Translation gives CASSLQRSSYEQYF.

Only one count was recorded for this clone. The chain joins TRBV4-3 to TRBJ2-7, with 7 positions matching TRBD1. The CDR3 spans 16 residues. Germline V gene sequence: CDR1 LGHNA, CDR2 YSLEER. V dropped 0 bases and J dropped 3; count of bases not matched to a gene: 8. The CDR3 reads CASSQDRGGWGYEQYF. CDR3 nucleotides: TGCGCCAGCAGCCAAGATCGAGGGGGCTGGGGCTACGAGCAGTACTTC.

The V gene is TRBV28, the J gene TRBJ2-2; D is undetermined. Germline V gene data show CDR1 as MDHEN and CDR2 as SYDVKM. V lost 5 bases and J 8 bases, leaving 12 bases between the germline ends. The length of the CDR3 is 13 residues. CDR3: CASSPVHEGELFF. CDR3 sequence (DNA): TGTGCCAGCAGTCCGGTCCATGAGGGGGAGCTGTTTTTT. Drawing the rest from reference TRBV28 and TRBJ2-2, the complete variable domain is DVKVTQSSRYLVKRTGEKVFLECVQDMDHENMFWYRQDPGLGLRLIYFSYDVKMKEKGDIPEGYSVSREKKERFSLILESASTNQTSMYLCASSPVHEGELFFGEGSRLTVL.

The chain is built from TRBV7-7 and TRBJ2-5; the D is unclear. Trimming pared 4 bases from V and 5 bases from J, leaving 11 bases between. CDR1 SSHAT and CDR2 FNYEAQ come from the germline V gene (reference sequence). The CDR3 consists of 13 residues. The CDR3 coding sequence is TGTGCCAGCAGCTCTAGAGTCCTGGAGACCCAGTACTTC. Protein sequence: CASSSRVLETQYF.

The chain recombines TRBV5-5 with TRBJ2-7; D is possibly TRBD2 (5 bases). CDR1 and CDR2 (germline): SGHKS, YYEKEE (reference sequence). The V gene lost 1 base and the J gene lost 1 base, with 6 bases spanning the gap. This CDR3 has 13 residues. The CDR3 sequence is CASSLWTSYEQYF. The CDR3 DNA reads TGTGCCAGCAGCTTGTGGACTTCCTACGAGCAGTACTTC.

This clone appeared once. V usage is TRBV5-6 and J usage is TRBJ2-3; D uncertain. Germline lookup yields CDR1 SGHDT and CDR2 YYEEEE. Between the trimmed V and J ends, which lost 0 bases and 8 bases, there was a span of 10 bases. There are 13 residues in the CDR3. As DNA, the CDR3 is TGTGCCAGCAGCTTGGAGTGGCGCGTTACGCAGTATTTT. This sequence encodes CASSLEWRVTQYF. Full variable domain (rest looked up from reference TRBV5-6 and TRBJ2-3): DAGVTQSPTHLIKTRGQQVTLRCSPKSGHDTVSWYQQALGQGPQFIFQYYEEEERQRGNFPDRFSGHQFPNYSSELNVNALLLGDSALYLCASSLEWRVTQYFGPGTRLTVL.

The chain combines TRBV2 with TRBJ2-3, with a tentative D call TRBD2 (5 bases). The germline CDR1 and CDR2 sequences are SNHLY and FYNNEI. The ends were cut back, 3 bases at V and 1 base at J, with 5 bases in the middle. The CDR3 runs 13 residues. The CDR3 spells CASSERGTDTQYF. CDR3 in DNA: TGTGCCAGCAGTGAGCGGGGCACAGATACGCAGTATTTT.

In DNA, the CDR3 is TGTGCCAGCAGCGTACGAGCAGGGTTCTACGAGCAGTACTTC. It yields the protein CASSVRAGFYEQYF. J is TRBJ2-7 and V is TRBV5-4; D might be TRBD1 (5 bases). The CDR3 is made up of 14 amino acids. Trimming shortened V by 4 bases and J by 3 bases, and 14 bases separated the two germline ends. Germline V gives CDR1 SGHNT, CDR2 YYREEE (reference sequence).

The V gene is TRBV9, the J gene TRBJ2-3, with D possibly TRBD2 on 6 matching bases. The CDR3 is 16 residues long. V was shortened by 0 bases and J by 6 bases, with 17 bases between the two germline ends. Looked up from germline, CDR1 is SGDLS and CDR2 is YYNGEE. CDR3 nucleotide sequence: TGTGCCAGCAGCGTAGGTGAGCGGCTACGGGGGGATACGCAGTATTTT. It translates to CASSVGERLRGDTQYF.

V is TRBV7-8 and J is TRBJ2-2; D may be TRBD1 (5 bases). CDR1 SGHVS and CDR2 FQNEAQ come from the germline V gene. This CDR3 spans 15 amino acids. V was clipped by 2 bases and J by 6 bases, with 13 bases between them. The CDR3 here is CASSLIRAPAGELFF. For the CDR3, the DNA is TGTGCCAGCAGCTTAATCAGGGCTCCCGCCGGGGAGCTGTTTTTT.

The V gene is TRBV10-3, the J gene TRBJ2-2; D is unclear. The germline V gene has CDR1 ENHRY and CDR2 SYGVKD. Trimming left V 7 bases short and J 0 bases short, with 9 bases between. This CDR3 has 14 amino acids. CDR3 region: CAITWAANTGELFF. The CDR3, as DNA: TGTGCCATCACGTGGGCGGCGAACACCGGGGAGCTGTTTTTT.

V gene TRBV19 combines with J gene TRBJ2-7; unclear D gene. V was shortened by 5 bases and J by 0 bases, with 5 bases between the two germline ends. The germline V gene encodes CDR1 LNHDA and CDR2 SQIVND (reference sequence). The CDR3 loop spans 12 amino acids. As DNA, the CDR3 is TGTGCCAGTAGTGGATACTCCTACGAGCAGTACTTC. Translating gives CASSGYSYEQYF.

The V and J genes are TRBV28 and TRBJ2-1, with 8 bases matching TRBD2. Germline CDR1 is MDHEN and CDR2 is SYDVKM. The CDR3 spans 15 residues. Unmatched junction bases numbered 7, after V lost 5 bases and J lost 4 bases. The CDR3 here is CASSGTSGIYNEQFF. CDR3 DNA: TGTGCCAGCAGTGGCACTAGCGGAATTTACAATGAGCAGTTCTTC. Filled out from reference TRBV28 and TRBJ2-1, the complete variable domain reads DVKVTQSSRYLVKRTGEKVFLECVQDMDHENMFWYRQDPGLGLRLIYFSYDVKMKEKGDIPEGYSVSREKKERFSLILESASTNQTSMYLCASSGTSGIYNEQFFGPGTRLTVL.

CDR3 in amino acids: CSVESGNEQYF. CDR3 nucleotide sequence: TGCAGCGTTGAGTCTGGGAACGAGCAGTACTTC. The V and J genes are TRBV29-1 and TRBJ2-7; D not certain. Germline V gene lookup returns CDR1 SQVTM and CDR2 ANQGSEA. This CDR3 spans 11 amino acids. Trimming cost V 3 bases and J 5 bases, with 8 bases left between them.

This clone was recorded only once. The CDR3 sequence is CASSQGQFSNQPQHF. In DNA, the CDR3 is TGTGCCAGCAGCCAAGGACAGTTCAGCAATCAGCCCCAGCATTTT. This rearrangement joins TRBV5-8 to TRBJ1-5, with a possible D match to TRBD1 (6 bases). The ends were cut back, 4 bases at V and 1 base at J, with 12 bases in the middle. This CDR3 contains 15 residues. Germline V gene data show CDR1 as SGHTS and CDR2 as YDEGEE.

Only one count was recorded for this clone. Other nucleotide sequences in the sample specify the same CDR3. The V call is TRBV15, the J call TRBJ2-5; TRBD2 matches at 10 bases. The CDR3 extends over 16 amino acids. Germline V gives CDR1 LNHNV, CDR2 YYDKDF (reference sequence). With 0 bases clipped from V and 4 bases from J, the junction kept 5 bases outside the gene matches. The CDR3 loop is CATSRDRLAGAETQYF. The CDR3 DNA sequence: TGTGCCACCAGCAGAGATCGACTAGCGGGTGCAGAGACCCAGTACTTC.

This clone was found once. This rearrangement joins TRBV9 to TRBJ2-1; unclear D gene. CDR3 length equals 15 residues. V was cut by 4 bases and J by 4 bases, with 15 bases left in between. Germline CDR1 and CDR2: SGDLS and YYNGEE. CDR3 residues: CASSPTGSIYNEQFF. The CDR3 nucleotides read TGTGCCAGCAGCCCCACGGGCAGCATATACAATGAGCAGTTCTTC.

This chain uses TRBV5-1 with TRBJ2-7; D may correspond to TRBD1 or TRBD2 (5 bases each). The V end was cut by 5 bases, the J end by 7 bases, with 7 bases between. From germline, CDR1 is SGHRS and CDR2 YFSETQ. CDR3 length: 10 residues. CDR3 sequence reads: CASRWGEQYF. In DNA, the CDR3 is TGCGCCAGCAGGTGGGGGGAGCAGTACTTC. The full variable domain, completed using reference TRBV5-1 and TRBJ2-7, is KAGVTQTPRYLIKTRGQQVTLSCSPISGHRSVSWYQQTPGQGLQFLFEYFSETQRNKGNFPGRFSGRQFSNSRSEMNVSTLELGDSALYLCASRWGEQYFGPGTRLTVT.

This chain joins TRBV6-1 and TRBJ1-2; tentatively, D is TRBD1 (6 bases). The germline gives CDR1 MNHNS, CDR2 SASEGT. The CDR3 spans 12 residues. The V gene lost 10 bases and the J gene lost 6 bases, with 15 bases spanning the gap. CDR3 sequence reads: CATWDIGHGYTF. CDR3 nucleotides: TGTGCCACCTGGGACATCGGCCATGGCTACACCTTC.

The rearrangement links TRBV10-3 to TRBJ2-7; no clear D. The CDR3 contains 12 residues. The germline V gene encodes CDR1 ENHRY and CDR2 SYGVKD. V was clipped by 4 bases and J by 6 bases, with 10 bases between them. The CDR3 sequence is CAISVTVVEQYF. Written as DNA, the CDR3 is TGTGCCATCAGTGTTACAGTTGTCGAGCAGTACTTC.

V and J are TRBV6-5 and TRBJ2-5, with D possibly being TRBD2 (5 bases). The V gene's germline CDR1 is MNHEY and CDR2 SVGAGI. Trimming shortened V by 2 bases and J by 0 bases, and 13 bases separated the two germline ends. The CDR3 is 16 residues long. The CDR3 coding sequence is TGTGCCAGCAGTTACCGGACTTTACCGTACCAAGAGACCCAGTACTTC. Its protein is CASSYRTLPYQETQYF.

For the CDR3, the DNA is TGTGCCAGCAGCTTGGATCCAGGGCCCGAGCAGTACTTC. It encodes CASSLDPGPEQYF. This chain links TRBV5-4 with TRBJ2-7; D may be TRBD1 (5 bases). The germline V gene has CDR1 SGHNT and CDR2 YYREEE (reference sequence). The CDR3 is made up of 13 amino acids. Trimming left V 0 bases short and J 6 bases short, with 10 bases between.

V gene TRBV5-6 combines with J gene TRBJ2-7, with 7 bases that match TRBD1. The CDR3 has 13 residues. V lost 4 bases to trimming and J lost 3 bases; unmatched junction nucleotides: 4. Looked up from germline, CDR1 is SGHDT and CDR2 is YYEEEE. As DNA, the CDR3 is TGTGCCAGCAGCCCGGGACAGCGCTACGAGCAGTACTTC. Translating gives CASSPGQRYEQYF.